Listed below are T cell receptor beta chains from one sample, sequenced in a study of shared clonotypes between healthy human individuals. TCRdb keeps only in-frame clones here, not all; method: immunoSEQ multiplex PCR. The table has 490,000 or so clones, 75% to 85% seen once; the top ten hold 13%. The specimen sequenced was PBMCs. The receptor source for this set is a woman aged 40 to 55 in good health. Some clones in this sample may be carry-over from other donors' samples. Each CDR3 is given with its conserved first and last residue. D genes are given only for firm matches. Size is stated for part of the rows, as once, few or many counts, or as a class when the clone is expanded.

V gene	clone size	J gene	D gene	CDR3 protein	CDR3 DNA
TRBV7-9	once	TRBJ2-6	.	CASSPTSSGANVLTF	TGTGCCAGCAGCCCCACCAGCTCTGGGGCCAACGTCCTGACTTTC
TRBV9	.	TRBJ2-7	.	CASSVTSQGEQYF	TGTGCCAGCAGCGTTACTAGTCAAGGCGAGCAGTACTTC
TRBV18	few	TRBJ2-2	TRBD2	CASSPDWSGSDGELFF	TGTGCCAGCTCCCCGGATTGGAGCGGGAGCGACGGGGAGCTGTTTTTT
TRBV10-2	.	TRBJ2-3	TRBD2	CASSPGLGVGTDTQYF	TGCGCCAGCAGCCCCGGACTAGGAGTGGGCACAGATACGCAGTATTTT
TRBV28	.	TRBJ1-2	.	CASSLGARGYGYTF	TGTGCCAGCAGTCTAGGGGCCAGGGGCTATGGCTACACCTTC
TRBV15	.	TRBJ2-7	TRBD2	CATRVAGEGYEQYF	TGTGCCACTCGTGTAGCGGGAGAAGGCTACGAGCAGTACTTC
TRBV2	many	TRBJ2-7	.	CASSSNWSYEQYF	TGTGCCAGCAGTTCCAACTGGTCCTACGAGCAGTACTTC
TRBV7-9	.	TRBJ2-1	.	CASSLKRIDYNEQFF	TGTGCCAGCAGCCTCAAGCGGATCGACTACAATGAGCAGTTCTTC
TRBV10-3	.	TRBJ2-7	.	CATGTLPGQLSYEQYF	TGTGCCACCGGGACCCTTCCGGGACAACTCTCCTACGAGCAGTACTTC
TRBV19	.	TRBJ2-1	TRBD2	CASNVETSGLMWFF	TGTGCCAGTAATGTGGAGACTAGCGGGCTCATGTGGTTCTTC
TRBV7-9	.	TRBJ2-7	.	CASSRGAGRGPYEQYF	TGTGCCAGCAGTCGAGGGGCGGGCAGGGGCCCCTACGAGCAGTACTTC
TRBV4-1	.	TRBJ2-3	TRBD2	CASSQATSRTSGRGSQYF	TGCGCCAGCAGCCAAGCTACCTCTCGGACTAGCGGGAGGGGATCGCAGTATTTT
TRBV2	.	TRBJ1-4	TRBD1	CASSYDRGYVKLFF	TGTGCCAGCAGTTACGACAGGGGATATGTAAAACTGTTTTTT
TRBV9	.	TRBJ2-7	.	CASSVGAAGALEEQYF	TGTGCCAGCAGCGTAGGTGCGGCAGGGGCATTGGAAGAGCAGTACTTC
TRBV5-1	.	TRBJ2-1	TRBD2	CASSFGTSYEQFF	TGCGCCAGCAGCTTTGGGACTAGCTATGAGCAGTTCTTC
TRBV19	.	TRBJ2-7	TRBD2	CASSGIAGVEQYF	TGTGCCAGTTCGGGGATAGCGGGAGTTGAGCAGTACTTC
TRBV28	.	TRBJ1-5	TRBD1	CASSRQGQPQHF	TGTGCCAGCAGTAGACAGGGCCAGCCCCAGCATTTT
TRBV4-2	.	TRBJ2-5	TRBD2	CASSQGLAGQETQYF	TGTGCCAGCAGCCAAGGGCTAGCGGGACAAGAGACCCAGTACTTC
TRBV7-9	once	TRBJ2-7	.	CASSWREGTDFIHEQYF	TGTGCCAGCAGCTGGAGGGAAGGGACAGACTTTATCCACGAGCAGTACTTC
TRBV28	few	TRBJ1-4	.	CASSPAGQTSTNEKLFF	TGTGCCAGCAGTCCGGCGGGCCAGACCTCAACTAATGAAAAACTGTTTTTT
TRBV5-4	.	TRBJ1-1	.	CASSLGSGLEAFF	TGTGCCAGCAGCTTGGGTTCAGGGCTTGAAGCTTTCTTT
TRBV4-2	.	TRBJ1-1	.	CASSQDGSNTEAFF	TGTGCCAGCAGCCAAGATGGGTCGAACACTGAAGCTTTCTTT
TRBV4-2	.	TRBJ2-1	TRBD2	CASSQVVAGGAYNEQFF	TGTGCCAGCAGCCAAGTCGTTGCGGGAGGGGCCTACAATGAGCAGTTCTTC
TRBV5-1	.	TRBJ1-1	TRBD1	CASSMTGGHTEAFF	TGCGCCAGCAGCATGACAGGGGGCCACACTGAAGCTTTCTTT
TRBV6-1	.	TRBJ2-1	.	CASSEGMQPPIRNEQFF	TGTGCCAGCAGTGAAGGGATGCAACCCCCCATTCGGAATGAGCAGTTCTTC
TRBV5-1	few	TRBJ2-3	TRBD2	CASRLWGGGTDTQYF	TGCGCCAGCCGCCTATGGGGGGGAGGCACAGATACGCAGTATTTT
TRBV11-2	.	TRBJ2-3	TRBD2	CASSPGLAGDTQYF	TGTGCCAGCAGCCCGGGACTAGCGGGAGATACGCAGTATTTT
TRBV7-9	few	TRBJ2-1	TRBD1	CASSPRDRGLNEQFF	TGTGCCAGCAGCCCCCGGGACAGGGGGCTAAATGAGCAGTTCTTC
TRBV18	few	TRBJ2-7	TRBD1	CASSRPGDRGYEQYF	TGTGCCAGCTCGCGGCCGGGTGACAGGGGCTACGAGCAGTACTTC
TRBV30	once	TRBJ2-1	.	CAWRPPTPYNEQFF	TGTGCCTGGAGGCCACCGACTCCCTACAATGAGCAGTTCTTC
TRBV5-4	many	TRBJ2-3	.	CASSLAGPTDTQYF	TGTGCCAGCAGCTTAGCTGGGCCGACAGATACGCAGTATTTT
TRBV7-3	.	TRBJ2-5	.	CASSLIRAETQYF	TGTGCCAGCAGCTTAATCAGGGCAGAGACCCAGTACTTC
TRBV28	.	TRBJ2-4	.	CASSFRGTKNIQYF	TGTGCCAGCAGTTTCAGGGGAACCAAAAACATTCAGTACTTC
TRBV2	.	TRBJ1-5	TRBD1	CASSLQGASNQPQHF	TGTGCCAGCAGTCTCCAGGGGGCAAGCAATCAGCCCCAGCATTTT
TRBV5-1	many	TRBJ2-3	TRBD1	CASSAPGGSTDTQYF	TGCGCCAGCAGCGCGCCAGGGGGAAGCACAGATACGCAGTATTTT
TRBV7-9	.	TRBJ1-3	.	CASSGNTIYF	TGTGCCAGCAGCGGAAACACCATATATTTT
TRBV4-1	.	TRBJ2-2	.	CASSQVGGSGELFF	TGCGCCAGCAGCCAAGTTGGGGGTTCCGGGGAGCTGTTTTTT
TRBV29-1	.	TRBJ2-2	.	CSATFTGELFF	TGCAGCGCTACATTCACCGGGGAGCTGTTTTTT
TRBV9	few	TRBJ1-1	.	CASSPLGGTEAFF	TGTGCCAGCAGCCCCCTGGGGGGCACTGAAGCTTTCTTT
TRBV9	once	TRBJ1-1	.	CASSVVPGVNTEAFF	TGTGCCAGCAGCGTAGTCCCAGGGGTGAACACTGAAGCTTTCTTT
TRBV7-8	.	TRBJ2-5	TRBD1	CASSLGQQETQYF	TGTGCCAGCAGCCTGGGACAGCAAGAGACCCAGTACTTC
TRBV30	.	TRBJ1-2	TRBD1	CAWSLGTGGGYTF	TGTGCCTGGAGTCTCGGGACAGGGGGGGGCTACACCTTC
TRBV2	.	TRBJ2-7	TRBD2	CASSGLAGEQYF	TGTGCCAGCAGTGGACTAGCGGGGGAGCAGTACTTC
TRBV25-1	.	TRBJ1-5	TRBD1	CASIKQGALNQPQHF	TGTGCCAGCATAAAACAGGGGGCTCTCAATCAGCCCCAGCATTTT
TRBV5-4	.	TRBJ2-7	TRBD2	CASSSASGSHEQYF	TGTGCCAGCAGCTCAGCTAGCGGGAGCCACGAGCAGTACTTC
TRBV19	.	TRBJ1-3	.	CASRNPTGSSGNTIYF	TGTGCCAGTAGAAACCCAACAGGAAGCTCTGGAAACACCATATATTTT
TRBV5-4	.	TRBJ1-1	.	CASSLGTPRVGTEAFF	TGTGCCAGCAGCTTGGGGACCCCCAGGGTTGGCACTGAAGCTTTCTTT
TRBV11-2	once	TRBJ2-5	.	CASSLARLRETQYF	TGTGCCAGCAGCTTAGCCCGGTTGCGGGAGACCCAGTACTTC
TRBV2	once	TRBJ2-3	.	CASSGVGWGADTQYF	TGTGCCAGCAGTGGGGTGGGTTGGGGGGCAGATACGCAGTATTTT
TRBV28	.	TRBJ2-7	.	CASSLAGFSYEQYF	TGTGCCAGCAGTTTAGCAGGGTTCTCCTACGAGCAGTACTTC
TRBV19	once	TRBJ1-1	.	CASSIGRAEAFF	TGTGCCAGTAGTATAGGGAGGGCTGAAGCTTTCTTT
TRBV5-1	.	TRBJ1-2	.	CASSTGGSDNGYTF	TGCGCCAGCAGTACCGGTGGAAGTGATAATGGCTACACCTTC
TRBV7-2	.	TRBJ1-2	.	CASSLRPGRDYGYTF	TGTGCCAGCAGCTTACGCCCGGGGAGGGACTATGGCTACACCTTC